These T cell receptor beta chains were read from a single sample in a study of blood T cell repertoires in COVID-19. Clones were read by immunoSEQ multiplex PCR, and TCRdb kept only the in-frame ones, dropping some. The sample has about 380,000 clones; around 87% are singletons. Sample: peripheral blood. These TCRs come from a man between 18 and 29 years old with active or convalescent COVID-19. Both conserved end residues are part of each CDR3. Each record gives: V gene, J gene, D gene, CDR3 length, clone size, CDR3 DNA, CDR3 protein. The D gene is left open where the match is weak. Clone size is given for some rows only: seen once, a few or many times, or a class if the clone is expanded.

TRBV15	TRBJ2-2	.	14	.	TGTGCCACCAGAAGACTAGGAAGCTCCGGGGAGCTGTTTTTT	CATRRLGSSGELFF
TRBV6-1	TRBJ1-5	.	17	.	TGTGCCAGCAGTGGAACGGCGGGATTTTATAGCAATCAGCCCCAGCATTTT	CASSGTAGFYSNQPQHF
TRBV6-5	TRBJ2-7	TRBD1	15	.	TGTGCCAGCAGCTCCTCCGGGACAGGGGCTAGGGAGCAGTACTTC	CASSSSGTGAREQYF
TRBV9	TRBJ2-5	TRBD1	15	.	TGTGCCAGCAGCGTTAGGACAGGACAACAAGAGACCCAGTACTTC	CASSVRTGQQETQYF
TRBV27	TRBJ2-2	.	13	.	TGTGCCAGCAGTTTCAGGGGAGCCGGGGAGCTGTTTTTT	CASSFRGAGELFF
TRBV19	TRBJ2-2	.	15	.	TGTGCCAGTAGTTGGCGGGGGCCTGGCACCGGGGAGCTGTTTTTT	CASSWRGPGTGELFF
TRBV6-5	TRBJ1-2	TRBD1	16	.	TGTGCCAGCAGTTACTCTGGGTTTGGGACAGGGAGCGGCTACACCTTC	CASSYSGFGTGSGYTF
TRBV29-1	TRBJ2-7	.	14	.	TGCAGCGTTGTCAACAGGGCCGAGAGCTCCGAGCAGTACTTC	CSVVNRAESSEQYF
TRBV29-1	TRBJ1-1	.	12	.	TGCAGCGTTGTTCCGACAGGCGTACAGGCTTTCTTT	CSVVPTGVQAFF
TRBV19	TRBJ2-7	TRBD2	16	.	TGTGCCAGTAGTACCCAGGCTAGCGGGGGAACCTACGAGCAGTACTTC	CASSTQASGGTYEQYF
TRBV29-1	TRBJ2-7	.	12	.	TGCAGCGTTGGGTCGGTGAATTACGAGCAGTACTTC	CSVGSVNYEQYF
TRBV7-3	TRBJ2-3	TRBD2	16	.	TGTGCCAGCAGCGCTACTAGCGGGGACCCTGTGGGTACGCAGTATTTT	CASSATSGDPVGTQYF
TRBV11-2	TRBJ2-1	TRBD2	17	many	TGTGCCAGCAGCTTAAGGTTGGCTAGCGGACTCTACAATGAGCAGTTCTTC	CASSLRLASGLYNEQFF
TRBV5-6	TRBJ1-2	.	14	.	TGTGCCAGCAGCCCCCCCTGGCAGGGCCGCGGCTACACCTTC	CASSPPWQGRGYTF
TRBV7-9	TRBJ1-2	.	14	once	TGTGCCAGCAGCTTCTCAGACAGGACCTATGGCTACACCTTC	CASSFSDRTYGYTF
TRBV4-2	TRBJ2-1	.	16	.	TGTGCCAGCAGCCTTCCTCCCACGAGGGAAATTCATGAGCAGTTCTTC	CASSLPPTREIHEQFF
TRBV10-3	TRBJ1-1	TRBD1	16	.	TGTGCCATCAGCCGACGGGACAGCGGGTCAGGCACTGAAGCTTTCTTT	CAISRRDSGSGTEAFF
TRBV7-6	TRBJ1-5	.	15	once	TGTGCCAGCAGCTTAGCGCAGGGCGGGGGTCAGCCCCAGCATTTT	CASSLAQGGGQPQHF
TRBV6-5	TRBJ2-1	TRBD1	14	.	TGTGCCAGCAGACGGGGACAGGGGGGCAATGAGCAGTTCTTC	CASRRGQGGNEQFF
TRBV5-1	TRBJ2-1	.	16	many	TGCGCCAGCAGCTTGGGTCCCAGGGGTCCCTACAATGAGCAGTTCTTC	CASSLGPRGPYNEQFF
TRBV5-6	TRBJ2-3	.	14	.	TGTGCCAGCAGCTTGGCAGGGATGACAGATACGCAGTATTTT	CASSLAGMTDTQYF
TRBV28	TRBJ1-3	.	13	.	TGTGCCAGCAGTTCCGACTTGACAAACACCATATATTTT	CASSSDLTNTIYF
TRBV5-5	TRBJ2-1	TRBD2	18	.	TGTGCCAGCAGCTTGGCCTTAACTAGCGGGAGTCAGTACAATGAGCAGTTCTTC	CASSLALTSGSQYNEQFF
TRBV21-1	TRBJ2-3	.	17	.	TGTGCCAGCAGCACTCGAAGTGGGGGCACCTGCGCAGATACGCAGTATTTT	CASSTRSGGTCADTQYF
TRBV5-1	TRBJ1-1	.	11	.	TGCGCAAGCATCCTTGGGGGGGAAGCTTTCTTT	CASILGGEAFF
TRBV13	TRBJ1-1	.	16	.	TGTGCCAGCAGCCCCGAACCGGGGGGGATGAACACTGAAGCTTTCTTT	CASSPEPGGMNTEAFF
TRBV28	TRBJ1-2	.	15	.	TGTGCCAGCAGTTTACTTCGAGATCCTTACTATGGCTACACCTTC	CASSLLRDPYYGYTF
TRBV7-6	TRBJ2-7	TRBD1	15	.	TGTGCCAGCAGCTTTCGTGGACAGGGGCTCTACGAGCAGTACTTC	CASSFRGQGLYEQYF
TRBV7-2	TRBJ1-3	.	16	.	TGTGCCAGCAGCTTAGACAGTGCCAACTCTGGAAACACCATATATTTT	CASSLDSANSGNTIYF
TRBV29-1	TRBJ1-2	TRBD1	13	.	TGCAGCGTTCCTAGGACAGGGAACTATGGCTACACCTTC	CSVPRTGNYGYTF
TRBV6-5	TRBJ1-1	.	12	.	TGTGCCAGCACGAGGAAGAACACTGAAGCTTTCTTT	CASTRKNTEAFF
TRBV6-5	TRBJ2-7	.	13	.	TGTGCCAGCAGTAAACCGGGGATCTACGAGCAGTACTTC	CASSKPGIYEQYF
TRBV3-1/TRBV3-2	TRBJ2-7	.	14	.	TGTGCCAGCAGCCAATCTCGGGGTTCCTACGAGCAGTACTTC	CASSQSRGSYEQYF
TRBV19	TRBJ1-4	TRBD1	14	.	TGTGCCAGTAGTGCCGGGACAGTGGCTGAAAAACTGTTTTTT	CASSAGTVAEKLFF
TRBV6-1	TRBJ1-4	.	14	.	TGTGCCAGCAGTGAAGGTACGACTACTGAAAAACTGTTTTTT	CASSEGTTTEKLFF
TRBV29-1	TRBJ2-7	.	15	.	TGCAGCGTTCGGGCGGGGGGACAGCTTACTTACGAGCAGTACTTC	CSVRAGGQLTYEQYF
TRBV25-1	TRBJ2-1	.	15	.	TGTGCCAGCAGCAAACACAGGAATAGATACAATGAGCAGTTCTTC	CASSKHRNRYNEQFF
TRBV7-3	TRBJ2-7	TRBD1	15	.	TGTGCCAGCAGCTTATTGGGGACAGGGACCTACGAGCAGTACTTC	CASSLLGTGTYEQYF